This TCR beta chain was observed in a study of cytomegalovirus exposure and HLA in healthy donors (TCRdb year 2017). Regarding the complete study: An earlier analysis of 587 of the donors reported 276 Gb of sequence data and 95 million to 140 million unique TCR beta sequences obtained from about 170 million T cells. Every discovery cohort repertoire had been produced on one sequencing platform. The study used immunosequencing to profile the T cell repertoires of approximately 640 subjects and linked those repertoires to cytomegalovirus serostatus. The number of donors typed differed by locus, with 629-630 for A, B, C, DRB1 and DQB1, more than 500 for DQA1, 600 to 610 for DPA1, and 400 to 490 for DPB1. The aim of the study was to test whether cataloging public T cell receptors could identify signatures of past pathogen exposure. To decide whether each TCR beta V gene segment behaved as functional or pseudogenic, an earlier analysis of several hundred of the donors relied on high-throughput TCR beta sequencing. Approximately 300 gigabases of sequencing data and around 88 million unique TCR sequences made up an early release that covered some 640 HLA-typed donors. To study patterns of TCR occurrence, a later analysis re-analyzed previously published TCR beta repertoires from around 670 donors and added high-resolution HLA genotyping. Besides the first cohort of roughly 700 subjects, a separate validation cohort made up of around 120 different subjects was used. Rather than drawing on any new phenotypic data, the later analysis identified candidate immune exposures from TCR beta sequences and the way those sequences occurred across donors. Across some 400 genotyped donors of the cohort, an average of roughly 200,000 unique TCR beta nucleotide sequences per donor were sequenced, and approximately 17% of those sequences were non-productive. To predict cytomegalovirus infection status, the study combined high-throughput TCR immunosequencing, statistical association of individual TCRs with disease status, and machine learning. Roughly 5 DR-DQ haplotypes were handled as single units for association and clustering, since linkage in the cohort was strong. Class I and class II HLA loci were covered by the typing at four-digit resolution. Among the roughly 390 genotyped donors, about 85% belonged to the genetic ancestry cluster associated with self-reported Caucasian donors. A later genetic analysis took genome-wide SNP genotypes for about three fifths of the 666 donors and used that subset as a discovery cohort. Donor age, sex, ethnicity and CMV serostatus were compiled alongside the repertoire data.

Study-wide conclusions, independent of this receptor: Broadly in line with IMGT annotations, most TCR beta V segments showed up in productive rearrangements about 87% or about 30% of the time in an earlier analysis of 450 to 750 of the donors. The cohort was sequenced for TCR beta chains only, and without alpha or paired-chain data the features that could be detected were limited. Because HLA typing was unavailable for some donors at each locus, only the typed subset was used in association tests. Some IMGT-functional V segments, including TRBV6-2 and TRBV6-3, could not be distinguished by the 87-base-pair reads and were therefore excluded. In vitro tests confirmed that a few of the cytomegalovirus-associated TCR beta chains recognize cytomegalovirus antigens. A further reported finding was that TCR beta sequences accurately predicted the HLA-A and HLA-B alleles for most subjects in the first cohort. In a later analysis, some 17,000 TCR beta sequences were associated with specific HLA alleles at a false discovery rate of 0.05. Compared with the 666-donor mean, donors in an Asian-associated ancestry cluster had fewer N-insertions in productive TCRs, according to a later genetic analysis. When HLA alleles, especially DR and DQ, strongly co-occurred, attributing TCR associations to individual alleles was difficult. Correlated functional status among segregating V segments might reflect linkage disequilibrium, but an unknown experimental factor could not be ruled out. According to the authors, the approach could potentially be generalized to other disease states and immunological phenotypes. A later analysis found that TCR association rates varied across HLA loci, with DRB1 alleles showing the most associated TCRs and HLA-C alleles the fewest. In both the original and validation cohorts, the classifier was reported to diagnose cytomegalovirus status with high specificity and sensitivity. Roughly uniform sequencing depth across donors was assumed in presence/absence analyses, although this assumption may not hold. In a later analysis, HLA-associated TCR beta chains showed more clonal expansion and lower generation probabilities than non-associated chains that were equally common. A group of highly shared sequence variants was considered likely to be a technical artifact of the sequencing pipeline. Immune exposure information for the cohort was limited to CMV serostatus. About 17 rarely observed V segments, including chromosome 9 orphons, were excluded from the earlier analysis of about 500 of the donors because counts were too low. A later analysis found that most CMV-associated TCR beta chains appeared HLA-restricted, with HLA associations seemingly driven largely by CMV exposure. A total of about 150 TCR beta chains were listed by the study as associated with cytomegalovirus. A later analysis reported that several top co-occurrence clusters appeared linked to parvovirus B19, influenza, CMV and Epstein-Barr virus. Most TCR sequences were seen in very few donors, while some public TCRs were found in many individuals. A later genetic analysis associated a missense DCLRE1C variant with V-gene and J-gene trimming of TCR beta chains, and an independent cohort replicated the association.

Library construction relied on the immunoSEQ multiplex PCR assay. A mixture of 60 forward primers for TCR Vbeta segments and 13 reverse primers for TCR Jbeta segments was used in the multiplex PCR. Amplification of the CDR3 region of rearranged TCR beta genes was performed with a multiplex PCR assay on genomic DNA. Amplified TCR beta libraries were sequenced as 87-base-pair reads on the Illumina HiSeq System. The original pipeline was this. A later analysis counted about 82 million unique TCR beta chains across the roughly 700 repertoires, and some 11 million of these chains were shared by at least two donors. Raw reads were error-corrected and collapsed into unique sequences by a nearest-neighbor algorithm in which closely related sequences were merged to remove PCR and sequencing errors. To assign V, D and J gene segments, CDR3 sequences were aligned to IMGT reference sequences. For a sequence to be retained, a match of at least six nucleotides to both a V gene segment and a J gene segment was required. A rearrangement counted as productive if the CDR3 had no stop codons and remained in frame with V and J, and every other rearrangement counted as non-productive. CDR3 was defined according to IMGT convention as the region running from the second conserved V-encoded cysteine to the conserved J-encoded phenylalanine. The earlier analysis of approximately 590 of the donors excluded any sequence lacking an unambiguous match to a single V gene segment. An earlier analysis of approximately 590 of the donors called V segments functional above 56.7% productive rearrangements and segregating when the between-donor standard deviation exceeded 5%. A statistical classification framework was developed to diagnose cytomegalovirus status using the catalog of TCR beta chain sequences. In a later analysis, V and J genes were assigned by comparing TCR nucleotide sequences against IMGT/GENE-DB human TR gene sequences. In a later analysis, CDR3 sequences and most-parsimonious VDJ recombination scenarios were assigned using the TCRdist pipeline. A later analysis defined each TCR beta chain by its CDR3 amino acid sequence plus V-gene family, and excluded reads lacking a unique V-gene family. As a way to deal with suspected cross-contamination and a sequencing artifact, a later analysis dropped 450 to 600 nucleotide sequences that were highly shared and had low generation probability. A later analysis calculated a clonal expansion index for each public chain from normalized within-repertoire ranks of inferred template counts. In a later analysis, generation probabilities were computed using a VDJ recombination model fitted to out-of-frame rearrangements, and the results were checked against IGoR. In a later analysis, TCR-TCR, TCR-HLA and TCR-CMV co-occurrence was scored with hypergeometric tests, and a repertoire-size bias correction was applied to TCR pairs. False discovery rates were estimated in a later analysis by permuting HLA or CMV assignments 20 times. A later analysis grouped co-occurring TCRs with DBSCAN, adding TCRdist sequence similarity when clustering within HLA-allele-positive subsets. For co-occurrence clustering, repertoires with fewer than 30,000 or more than 120,000 public chains were excluded, along with five or six repertoires with anomalous nucleotide sharing. TCRdb retrieved this table from immuneACCESS and kept in-frame rearrangements only. Not all clones are present; in checked studies, unresolved V genes account for under half, and no reason is known for the remainder. V and J calls and clone size come straight from that table; D and trimming were deduced from the DNA. The sample yields about 200,000 clones; 85% to 90% were counted once. The leading ten clones occupy roughly 1.3% of the sample.

The CDR3 goes from the cysteine to the phenylalanine over 12 residues. The sequence is cut down to CDR3 DNA, 36 bases in frame from base 1. Trimming takes 6 bases from V and 4 bases from J, and the germline ends sit 10 bases apart. The germline V gene supplies CDR1 MDHEN and CDR2 SYDVKM. The cohort was made up of 500 to 800 healthy bone marrow donors. Cohort members were all nominally healthy when sampled, although unrecorded immune exposures were likely present. The donor was CMV seronegative and belonged to the group of over 300 seronegative cohort members. Every donor gave a peripheral blood sample, and the peripheral blood mononuclear cells from that sample were used for TCR beta sequencing. Genomic DNA extraction from the blood cell samples was performed with the Qiagen DNeasy Blood Extraction Kit. Details on this clone: Its antigen remains undetermined. Nothing much larger sits one base from this clone, and base qualities are not available.

The receptor was derived from a man between 25 and 39 years old in good health and CMV-seronegative. The rearrangement joined TRBV28 to TRBJ2-7; 5 matching bases give a weak D call of TRBD2. The sequenced material came from PBMCs. CDR3 protein: CASRLGSYEQYF. The DNA sequence follows: TGTGCCAGCAGACTAGGGTCTTACGAGCAGTACTTC.